The clone carrying this T cell receptor beta chain was recorded once. The data were taken from a study of blood T cell repertoires in COVID-19. Original data processing: Estimation of nucleated cell counts was performed using reference gene primer amplification. Clones were read by immunoSEQ multiplex PCR, and TCRdb kept only the in-frame ones, dropping some. The V and J calls and the clone size are those of that table, but D and trimming were determined from the DNA. The sample contains just over 95,000 clones, around nine tenths of which appear only once. The CDR3 is 15 residues long. Germline CDR1 MGHRA, CDR2 YSYEKL. V gave up 4 bases and J gave up 0 bases, with 7 bases separating them.

This rearrangement joins TRBV4-1 to TRBJ1-6, with unresolved D. Sequencing used peripheral blood. The receptor comes from a human donor in a cohort sampled during active COVID-19. The chain's CDR3 is CASSLPSSYNSPLHF. The CDR3, as DNA: TGCGCCAGCAGCCTCCCTAGCTCCTATAATTCACCCCTCCACTTT.